This TCR beta chain is from a study of T cells in Graves' hyperthyroidism and ophthalmopathy. Regarding the study as a whole: Researchers report that a 13 V-J model separated ophthalmopathy from stable hyperthyroidism.

The CDR3 is made up of 15 amino acids. The V gene's germline CDR1 is MNHEY and CDR2 SMNVEV (reference sequence). Concerning this clonotype itself: Its target is unknown. A much larger clone differs from this one at a single base, so this may be a read error.

The investigators amplified TCR beta CDR3 regions from RNA transcripts. TCR CDR3 regions were first amplified by RT-PCR with HTBI primers. From the multiplex PCR reads, TCRdb called clonotypes with MiXCR, one entry per CDR3 protein. The table records approximately 410,000 distinct CDR3 sequences, around 15% of them present only once. The chain employs TRBV27 and TRBJ1-1; the D is unclear. The material sequenced was blood. This sequence originates from a man in his late teens or twenties with Graves' ophthalmopathy. The CDR3 DNA sequence: TGTGCCAGCGGTTTATCGATCGTCGGAAACACTGAAGCTTTCTTT. Protein sequence: CASGLSIVGNTEAFF.